The TCR beta chain under discussion was sequenced for a study of T cells in Graves' hyperthyroidism and ophthalmopathy. Study-level points and caveats: Before onset, by a median of around 6.4 months, the model predicted ophthalmopathy.

RNA transcripts served as the template for amplifying TCR beta CDR3 regions. A set of HTBI primers served as the primers for a first-round RT-PCR of the TCR CDR3. Using its own MiXCR run on the multiplex PCR reads, TCRdb lists one record per CDR3 protein. The data contain 500,000 or so distinct CDR3 sequences, roughly a sixth of them singletons. On this clonotype itself: Antigen: not known.

Germline lookup yields CDR1 SGHNT and CDR2 YYREEE (reference sequence). V was pared by 0 bases and J by 6 bases, with 4 bases of the junction left unmatched. The CDR3 is 16 amino acids. Sequencing was carried out using blood. The TCR was taken from a woman in her twenties or thirties with Graves' ophthalmopathy. This chain links TRBV5-4 with TRBJ2-2, with 11 nucleotides matching TRBD2. The CDR3 DNA is TGTGCCAGCAGCTTGGCCCTAGCGGGAGGCCCCGGGGAGCTGTTTTTT. This sequence encodes CASSLALAGGPGELFF.